Here is one TCR beta chain with its context. Its cognate antigen is unknown. The method was immunoSEQ multiplex PCR; TCRdb's version includes in-frame clones alone and lacks a portion of them. The data show 120,000 to 150,000 clones, with 80% to 90% seen just once and 3.5% to 5.5% held by the top ten. This entry comes from a study of cytomegalovirus exposure and HLA in healthy donors. Regarding the study as a whole: The study put 150 to 200 TCR beta chains on its list as cytomegalovirus-associated. With high specificity and sensitivity, the classifier reportedly diagnosed cytomegalovirus status.

The V gene lost 4 bases and the J gene lost 3 bases, with 7 bases spanning the gap. The V gene's germline CDR1 is SGHNT and CDR2 YYREEE (reference sequence). This CDR3 is 12 amino acids long. The source of this sequence is a man aged 18 to 29 in good health and CMV-seropositive. Material for sequencing was PBMCs. The V gene is TRBV5-4, the J gene TRBJ1-1; no clear D gene. CDR3 protein: CASSIPDTEAFF. The CDR3, as DNA: TGTGCCAGCAGCATACCGGACACTGAAGCTTTCTTT.